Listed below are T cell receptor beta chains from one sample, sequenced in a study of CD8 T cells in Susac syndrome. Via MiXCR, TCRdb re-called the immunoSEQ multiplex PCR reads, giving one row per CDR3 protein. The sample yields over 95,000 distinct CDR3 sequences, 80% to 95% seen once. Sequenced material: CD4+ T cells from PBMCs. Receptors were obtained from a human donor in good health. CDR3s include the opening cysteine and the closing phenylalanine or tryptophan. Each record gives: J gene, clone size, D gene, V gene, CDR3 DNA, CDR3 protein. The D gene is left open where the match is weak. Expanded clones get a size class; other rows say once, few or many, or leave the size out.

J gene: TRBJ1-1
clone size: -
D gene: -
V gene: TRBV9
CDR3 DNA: TGTGCCAGCAGCCCACCCTGGGGGACACCGGGGGGAAACACTGAAGCTTTCTTT
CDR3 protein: CASSPPWGTPGGNTEAFF

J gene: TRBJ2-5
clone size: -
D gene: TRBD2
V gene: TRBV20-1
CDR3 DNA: TGCAGTGCTAGAGATGAACGGGAGGGCCGGGGGACCCAGTACTTC
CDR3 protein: CSARDEREGRGTQYF

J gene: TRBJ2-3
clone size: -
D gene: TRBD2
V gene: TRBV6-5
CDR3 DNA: TGTGCCAGCAGTGGGAGCGGGGCGATAGATACGCAGTATTTT
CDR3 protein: CASSGSGAIDTQYF

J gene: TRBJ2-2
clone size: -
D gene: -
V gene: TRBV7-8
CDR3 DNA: TGTGCCAGCAGCCCTCGACGGAACACCGGGGAGCTGTTTTTT
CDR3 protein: CASSPRRNTGELFF

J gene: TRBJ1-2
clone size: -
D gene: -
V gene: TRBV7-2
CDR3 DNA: TGTGCCAGCAGCTTAGGCCGGGACCTCTATGGCTACACCTTC
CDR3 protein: CASSLGRDLYGYTF

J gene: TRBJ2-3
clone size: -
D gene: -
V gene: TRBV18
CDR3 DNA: TGTGCCAGCTCACTAGACCGACAGGTTCAGAATACGCAGTATTTT
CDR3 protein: CASSLDRQVQNTQYF

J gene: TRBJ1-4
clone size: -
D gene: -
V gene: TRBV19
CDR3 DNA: TGTGCCACCAGACCTCGGCAGACGGAAAAACTGTTTTTT
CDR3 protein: CATRPRQTEKLFF

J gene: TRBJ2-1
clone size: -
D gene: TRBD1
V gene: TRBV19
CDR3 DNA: TGTGCCAGTAGGGGACAGTACAATGAGCAGTTCTTC
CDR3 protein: CASRGQYNEQFF

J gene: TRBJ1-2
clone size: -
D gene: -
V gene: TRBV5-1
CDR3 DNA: TGCGCCAGCAGCTCGGAATACTTAAACTATGGCTACACCTTC
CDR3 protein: CASSSEYLNYGYTF

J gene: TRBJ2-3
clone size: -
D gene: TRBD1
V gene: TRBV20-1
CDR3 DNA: TGCAGTGCTAGAGATCTATATCTCGGGGGACAGGGCTCTAGCACAGATACGCAGTATTTT
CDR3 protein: CSARDLYLGGQGSSTDTQYF

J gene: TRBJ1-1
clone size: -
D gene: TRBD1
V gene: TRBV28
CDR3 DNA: TGTGCCAGCAGTTTTCTCGGGACAGGGTTTCACACTGAAGCTTTCTTT
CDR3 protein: CASSFLGTGFHTEAFF

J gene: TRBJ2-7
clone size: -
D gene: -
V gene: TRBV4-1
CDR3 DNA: TGCGCCAGCAGCCAAGAACCTAGCAGATCCTACGAGCAGTACTTC
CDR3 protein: CASSQEPSRSYEQYF

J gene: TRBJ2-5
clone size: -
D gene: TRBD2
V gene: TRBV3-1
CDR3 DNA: TGTGCCAGCAGCCAAGCTTTGGGACTAGCAGACCAAGAGACCCAGTACTTC
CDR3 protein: CASSQALGLADQETQYF

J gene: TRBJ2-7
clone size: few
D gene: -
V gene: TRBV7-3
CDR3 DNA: TGTGCCAGCAGCCCTACGGCTAGCAAATCCTACGAGCAGTACTTC
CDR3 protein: CASSPTASKSYEQYF

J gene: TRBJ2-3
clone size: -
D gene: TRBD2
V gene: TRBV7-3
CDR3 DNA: TGTGCCAGCAGCCCCTTAGGGGCTAGCGGGAGAATACCAAATACGCAGTATTTT
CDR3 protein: CASSPLGASGRIPNTQYF

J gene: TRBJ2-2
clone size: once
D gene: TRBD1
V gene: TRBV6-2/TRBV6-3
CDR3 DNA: TGTGCCAGCAGGACAGGGAGAACCGGGGAGCTGTTTTTT
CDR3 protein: CASRTGRTGELFF

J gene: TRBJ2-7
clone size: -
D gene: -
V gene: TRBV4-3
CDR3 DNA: TGCGCCAGCAGCCAAGAACGAGGGTACGAGCAGTACTTC
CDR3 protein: CASSQERGYEQYF

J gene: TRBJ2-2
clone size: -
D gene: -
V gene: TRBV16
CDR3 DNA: TGTGCCAGCAGCCCTCAGGTCGACACCGGGGAGCTGTTTTTT
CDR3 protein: CASSPQVDTGELFF

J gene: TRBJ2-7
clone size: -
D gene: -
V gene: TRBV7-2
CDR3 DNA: TGTGCCAGCAGCTTAGAGGCGGGTTGGGACCGCTACGAGCAGTACTTC
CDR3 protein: CASSLEAGWDRYEQYF

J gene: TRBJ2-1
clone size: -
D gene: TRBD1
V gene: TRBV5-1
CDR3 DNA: TGCGCCAGCAGCCCTGGGACAGAAGAGCAGTTCTTC
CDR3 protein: CASSPGTEEQFF

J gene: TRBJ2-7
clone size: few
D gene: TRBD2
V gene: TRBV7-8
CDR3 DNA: TGTGCCAGCAGCCGGGGGGACCGCTCCTACGAGCAGTACTTC
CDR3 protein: CASSRGDRSYEQYF

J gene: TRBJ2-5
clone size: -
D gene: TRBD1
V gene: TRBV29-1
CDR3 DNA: TGCAGCGTGAAAACAGGGGGTCCCCGAGAGACCCAGTACTTC
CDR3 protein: CSVKTGGPRETQYF

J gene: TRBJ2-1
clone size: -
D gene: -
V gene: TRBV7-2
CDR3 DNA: TGTGCCAGTCGTCAAGACGGCAATGAGCAGTTCTTC
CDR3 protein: CASRQDGNEQFF

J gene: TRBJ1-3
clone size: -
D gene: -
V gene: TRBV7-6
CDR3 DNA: TGTGCCAGCAGCTTAGCAGCGGTCGACTCTGGAAACACCATATATTTT
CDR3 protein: CASSLAAVDSGNTIYF

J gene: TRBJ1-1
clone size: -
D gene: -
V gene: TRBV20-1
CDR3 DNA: TGCAGTGCTCCTTCATTTGGACGGGGGAACACTGAAGCTTTCTTT
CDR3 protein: CSAPSFGRGNTEAFF

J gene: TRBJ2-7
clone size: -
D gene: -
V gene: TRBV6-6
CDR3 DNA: TGTGCCAGTGGGGAGCTGACCTACGAGCAGTACTTC
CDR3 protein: CASGELTYEQYF

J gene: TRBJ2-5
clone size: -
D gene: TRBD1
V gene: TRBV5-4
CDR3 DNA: TGTGCCAGCAGCCCGACGGGACAGGGGACGGAGACCCAGTACTTC
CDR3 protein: CASSPTGQGTETQYF

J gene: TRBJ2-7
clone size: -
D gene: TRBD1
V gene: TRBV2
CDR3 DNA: TGTGCCAGCACTCGGACAGGGGATTACGAGCAGTACTTC
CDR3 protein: CASTRTGDYEQYF

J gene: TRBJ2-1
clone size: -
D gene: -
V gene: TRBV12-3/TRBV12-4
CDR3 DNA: TGTGCCAGCAAAGGAGCGGACGGGTGGGCCAATGAGCAGTTCTTC
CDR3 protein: CASKGADGWANEQFF

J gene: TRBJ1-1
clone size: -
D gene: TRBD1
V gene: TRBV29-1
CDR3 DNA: TGCAGCGTTGATATAGGGACAGGGATGGCTGAAGCTTTCTTT
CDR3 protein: CSVDIGTGMAEAFF

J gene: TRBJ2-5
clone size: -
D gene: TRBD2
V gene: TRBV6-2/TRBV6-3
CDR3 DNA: TGTGCCAGCAGTTATTTGACTAGCGGGAAAGAGACCCAGTACTTC
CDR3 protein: CASSYLTSGKETQYF